Listed below are T cell receptor beta chains from one sample, sequenced in a study of shared clonotypes between healthy human individuals. Sequenced by immunoSEQ multiplex PCR; TCRdb stores in-frame clones only, minus some. The table has over 700,000 clones, around 77% seen once; the top ten hold under 2%. The sequencing input was memory CD4+ T cells sorted from blood. The receptors stem from a woman aged 25 to 39 in good health. The CDR3 runs from the conserved cysteine through the conserved F or W. Fields, in order: D gene, V gene, J gene, clone size, CDR3 DNA, CDR3 protein. A D gene is named only where the DNA matches it firmly. Clone size is not always given. Where it is, it says once, few, many or a class for expanded clones.

D: -
V: TRBV6-6
J: TRBJ2-2
size: -
DNA: TGTGCCAGCAGGCTCAGGGGTGACACCGGGGAGCTGTTTTTT
CDR3: CASRLRGDTGELFF

D: -
V: TRBV7-9
J: TRBJ2-5
size: -
DNA: TGTGCCAGCAGCGACCCCCCCGGGACATCTAAAGAGACCCAGTACTTC
CDR3: CASSDPPGTSKETQYF

D: -
V: TRBV7-8
J: TRBJ2-5
size: -
DNA: TGTGCCAGCAGCCCCTCTGCACTTATTGGGCGGGGCGAGACCCAGTACTTC
CDR3: CASSPSALIGRGETQYF

D: -
V: TRBV30
J: TRBJ2-3
size: -
DNA: TGTGCCTACGCCTGGAGGAATACGCAGTATTTT
CDR3: CAYAWRNTQYF

D: -
V: TRBV6-6
J: TRBJ1-1
size: -
DNA: TGTGCCACCCAAAGGAGCGGGGATTACACTGAAGCTTTCTTT
CDR3: CATQRSGDYTEAFF

D: -
V: TRBV6-1
J: TRBJ2-6
size: -
DNA: TGTGCCAGCAGTGTCAGTGTGCAGGGGCACTCTGGGGCCAACGTCCTGACTTTC
CDR3: CASSVSVQGHSGANVLTF

D: -
V: TRBV19
J: TRBJ1-5
size: -
DNA: TGTGCCAGTAGTATCCAACACGGGCAGACCAATCAGCCCCAGCATTTT
CDR3: CASSIQHGQTNQPQHF

D: TRBD1
V: TRBV6-1
J: TRBJ1-4
size: -
DNA: TGTGCCAGCAGTCTGGGACAGGGGCTGGAAAAACTGTTTTTT
CDR3: CASSLGQGLEKLFF

D: TRBD1
V: TRBV5-1
J: TRBJ1-4
size: -
DNA: TGCGCCAGCAGCCGGACAGGCTATAATGAAAAACTGTTTTTT
CDR3: CASSRTGYNEKLFF

D: TRBD1
V: TRBV7-6
J: TRBJ2-7
size: once
DNA: TGTGCCAGCAGCCGCTCTGGGACAGCTTCCTACGAGCAGTACTTC
CDR3: CASSRSGTASYEQYF

D: -
V: TRBV5-1
J: TRBJ2-1
size: few
DNA: TGCGCCAGCAGCCAAAGTTCGGGCGCCTACAATGAGCAGTTCTTC
CDR3: CASSQSSGAYNEQFF

D: -
V: TRBV20-1
J: TRBJ2-3
size: -
DNA: TGCAGTGCAAGGGACATCATCCGGAAGTATTTT
CDR3: CSARDIIRKYF

D: -
V: TRBV5-1
J: TRBJ1-4
size: -
DNA: TGCGCCAGCAGCTTAGGGACGGTCGAAGGTGAAAAACTGTTTTTT
CDR3: CASSLGTVEGEKLFF

D: TRBD2
V: TRBV7-9
J: TRBJ2-1
size: few
DNA: TGTGCCAGCAGTTCACAGGGACTAGCTGGCCTCGCAGGTGAGCAGTTCTTC
CDR3: CASSSQGLAGLAGEQFF

D: -
V: TRBV5-1
J: TRBJ2-2
size: -
DNA: TGCGCCAGCAGCTTGTTGACTAGTGGCACCGGGGAGCTGTTTTTT
CDR3: CASSLLTSGTGELFF

D: -
V: TRBV2
J: TRBJ1-2
size: few
DNA: TGTGCCAGCAGTGTACAGGGACTTAACTATGGCTACACCTTC
CDR3: CASSVQGLNYGYTF

D: -
V: TRBV19
J: TRBJ1-2
size: -
DNA: TGTGCCAGTAGTATTCGAAACTATGGCTACACCTTC
CDR3: CASSIRNYGYTF

D: -
V: TRBV19
J: TRBJ2-1
size: -
DNA: TGTGTTACCCACTACTACAATGAGCAGTTCTTC
CDR3: CVTHYYNEQFF

D: -
V: TRBV27
J: TRBJ1-2
size: few
DNA: TGTGCCAGCAGTTTTTTGGGCTATGACAACAACTATGGCTACACCTTC
CDR3: CASSFLGYDNNYGYTF

D: TRBD1
V: TRBV28
J: TRBJ1-3
size: once
DNA: TGTGCCAGCAGTCACCGGGACAGGCCGGTCTCTGGAAACACCATATATTTT
CDR3: CASSHRDRPVSGNTIYF

D: -
V: TRBV6-1
J: TRBJ2-7
size: -
DNA: TGTGCCAGCAGTGAAGCTACGACTAGGTCGCCCTACGAGCAGTACTTC
CDR3: CASSEATTRSPYEQYF

D: TRBD2
V: TRBV6-5
J: TRBJ2-3
size: -
DNA: TGTGCCAGCAGCCTTAGCGGGACTAGCACAGATACGCAGTATTTT
CDR3: CASSLSGTSTDTQYF

D: TRBD1
V: TRBV18
J: TRBJ1-4
size: -
DNA: TGTGCCAGCTCATCCGGGACAGGTGGGCGAAATGAAAAACTGTTTTTT
CDR3: CASSSGTGGRNEKLFF

D: TRBD2
V: TRBV7-9
J: TRBJ2-3
size: -
DNA: TGTGCCAGCAGCTTACTAGCGGGGGGGAGCACAGATACGCAGTATTTT
CDR3: CASSLLAGGSTDTQYF

D: -
V: TRBV18
J: TRBJ1-2
size: -
DNA: TGTGCCAGCTCAAATCGGAACTCTAACTATGGCTACACCTTC
CDR3: CASSNRNSNYGYTF

D: -
V: TRBV11-2
J: TRBJ1-1
size: -
DNA: TGTGCCAGCAGCCCACTATCCGGACAGTTTAACACTGAAGCTTTCTTT
CDR3: CASSPLSGQFNTEAFF

D: -
V: TRBV19
J: TRBJ1-1
size: -
DNA: TGTGCCAGTACTCTAGGGGAGGGGCGGAACACTGAAGCTTTCTTT
CDR3: CASTLGEGRNTEAFF

D: TRBD2
V: TRBV20-1
J: TRBJ2-7
size: -
DNA: TGCAGACTAGCGGGAGGCAACGAGCAGTACTTC
CDR3: CRLAGGNEQYF

D: TRBD1
V: TRBV7-7
J: TRBJ2-5
size: -
DNA: TGTGCCAGCAGCTTATCAGGGGGCCAAGAGACCCAGTACTTC
CDR3: CASSLSGGQETQYF

D: TRBD2
V: TRBV5-1
J: TRBJ2-3
size: -
DNA: TGCGCCAGCAGCGGGACCGGGACTATTATCGCAGATACGCAGTATTTT
CDR3: CASSGTGTIIADTQYF

D: TRBD1
V: TRBV15
J: TRBJ1-4
size: -
DNA: TGTGCCACCAGCGTAGGACAGGGGCCATTTCAAAAACTGTTTTTT
CDR3: CATSVGQGPFQKLFF

D: TRBD1
V: TRBV5-1
J: TRBJ1-2
size: once
DNA: TGCGCCAGCAGCTGGGGAGGGACAGACCCTGGCTACACCTTC
CDR3: CASSWGGTDPGYTF

D: -
V: TRBV19
J: TRBJ2-3
size: -
DNA: TGTGCCAGTAGTATAACAGGGATTTGGACAGATACGCAGTATTTT
CDR3: CASSITGIWTDTQYF

D: -
V: TRBV2
J: TRBJ2-6
size: -
DNA: TGTGCCAGCAGTGTGGGAAACTCTGGGGCCAACGTCCTGACTTTC
CDR3: CASSVGNSGANVLTF

D: -
V: TRBV2
J: TRBJ1-1
size: -
DNA: TGTGCCAGCAGGGGCGCAGGGCGTACTGAAGCTTTCTTT
CDR3: CASRGAGRTEAFF

D: TRBD1
V: TRBV30
J: TRBJ1-2
size: -
DNA: TGTGCCTGGAGTCAAGACAGGGGAGGTGGCTACACCTTC
CDR3: CAWSQDRGGGYTF

D: TRBD2
V: TRBV28
J: TRBJ2-5
size: -
DNA: TGTGCCAGCAGTTTCCGGACTAGAGGAGAGACCCAGTACTTC
CDR3: CASSFRTRGETQYF

D: -
V: TRBV28
J: TRBJ1-5
size: -
DNA: TGTGCCAGCAGTTTGGCACCTAATAGCAATCAGCCCCAGCATTTT
CDR3: CASSLAPNSNQPQHF

D: -
V: TRBV7-2
J: TRBJ2-3
size: -
DNA: TGTGCCAGCATCACAGGGGGGGCGCAAACAGATACGCAGTATTTT
CDR3: CASITGGAQTDTQYF

D: -
V: TRBV18
J: TRBJ1-5
size: -
DNA: TGTGCCAGCTCACCATCGGGACCCAGCAATCAGCCCCAGCATTTT
CDR3: CASSPSGPSNQPQHF

D: TRBD2
V: TRBV2
J: TRBJ2-1
size: -
DNA: TGTGCCAGCAGTGTTCTAGCGGGAAGCTACAATGAGCAGTTCTTC
CDR3: CASSVLAGSYNEQFF

D: -
V: TRBV15
J: TRBJ2-1
size: -
DNA: TGTGCCACCAGCAGAGATCATGGGCTCTACAATGAGCAGTTCTTC
CDR3: CATSRDHGLYNEQFF

D: -
V: TRBV7-9
J: TRBJ1-4
size: -
DNA: TGTGCCAAGACAGGTTTGGGTGAAAAACTGTTTTTT
CDR3: CAKTGLGEKLFF

D: -
V: TRBV6-5
J: TRBJ2-5
size: -
DNA: TGTGCCAGCAGTTACTCCGCTACAAGGAAGGAGACCCAGTACTTC
CDR3: CASSYSATRKETQYF

D: -
V: TRBV19
J: TRBJ2-7
size: -
DNA: TGTGCCAGTAGTTACGGGAGTGGATACGAGCAGTACTTC
CDR3: CASSYGSGYEQYF

D: -
V: TRBV19
J: TRBJ2-3
size: -
DNA: TGTGCCAGTAGTGGCCTTCCTGGAGATACGCAGTATTTT
CDR3: CASSGLPGDTQYF

D: -
V: TRBV6-6
J: TRBJ1-4
size: -
DNA: TGTGCCAGCAGCCAAGGATTCAGCGATGAAAAACTGTTTTTT
CDR3: CASSQGFSDEKLFF

D: TRBD1
V: TRBV19
J: TRBJ2-5
size: -
DNA: TGTGCCAGTAGTATCGGGACAGGGGTAGAGACCCAGTACTTC
CDR3: CASSIGTGVETQYF

D: -
V: TRBV5-1
J: TRBJ2-1
size: -
DNA: TGCGCCAGCAGCTTGAGACCTCACCAAATACTCGATGAGCAGTTCTTC
CDR3: CASSLRPHQILDEQFF

D: TRBD1
V: TRBV6-1
J: TRBJ1-5
size: -
DNA: TGTGCCAGCACCCAGACAGGGTGGAGCAATCAGCCCCAGCATTTT
CDR3: CASTQTGWSNQPQHF

D: -
V: TRBV11-2
J: TRBJ2-1
size: -
DNA: TGTGCCAGCAGCTTAGGGGGGAGCCACAATGAGCAGTTCTTC
CDR3: CASSLGGSHNEQFF

D: -
V: TRBV5-4
J: TRBJ2-7
size: many
DNA: TGTGCCAGCAGCTTGGGGGGGACATCTACCGAGCAGTACTTC
CDR3: CASSLGGTSTEQYF

D: TRBD2
V: TRBV6-5
J: TRBJ2-3
size: -
DNA: TGTGCCAGCAGTTATAGTCTAGCGGGCACAGATACGCAGTATTTT
CDR3: CASSYSLAGTDTQYF

D: TRBD1
V: TRBV18
J: TRBJ2-5
size: -
DNA: TGTGCCAGCTCATGGGGACAGGGGAACTGGGAGACCCAGTACTTC
CDR3: CASSWGQGNWETQYF